This T cell receptor beta chain was recovered during a study of vaccination effects on CD4 cells after COVID-19. The overall study: Viral peptide pools were used in the ViraFEST assay to expand antigen-specific CD4+ T cells, and sequencing came afterward. Supplemented with about 10 IU/ml IL-2 and 10 ug/ml peptides, a few million PBMC per well were kept in culture. Findings and caveats of the study: From healthy vaccinees, only 1 of 255 vaccine-induced clones also reacted to common cold coronaviruses.

This table comes from immunoSEQ multiplex PCR, and its TCRdb copy is limited to in-frame clones, with some not included. The sample has 30,000 to 35,000 clones, 70% to 85% seen once. The CDR3 has 16 residues. Germline lookup yields CDR1 MNHEY and CDR2 SVGEGT. Trimming pared 4 bases from V and 0 bases from J, leaving 10 bases between. As to this clone: No antigen is known for it.

Scientists isolated CD4+ T cells after a roughly nine-day culture period ended. Subjects were given two BNT162b2 or mRNA-1273 vaccine doses. It was on days 3 and 7 that half the medium was replaced with IL-2 medium. The gene calls are TRBV6-2 or TRBV6-3 and TRBJ2-6; D is uncertain. The TCR was taken from a human donor who received a COVID-19 vaccine. The starting material was CD4+ T cells from PBMCs cultured without peptide, obtained after COVID-19 vaccination. This CDR3 reads CASSFIPFSGANVLTF. CDR3 nucleotide sequence: TGTGCCAGCAGTTTCATCCCGTTCTCTGGGGCCAACGTCCTGACTTTC.